A selection of T cell receptor beta chains follows, all from one sample in a study of identical twins. In TCRdb, the 5' RACE reads were re-called with MiXCR into one record per CDR3 protein. The table has about 240,000 distinct CDR3 sequences, 10% to 13% seen once. Sequenced input: memory T cells sorted from blood. The source is a man over 45 in good health. The CDR3 runs from the conserved cysteine through the conserved F or W. Each record gives: D gene, J gene, clone size, V gene, CDR3 protein, CDR3 DNA. D genes are given only for firm matches. Some rows have no size entry. The others give once, few or many, or a class for an expanded clone.

d_gene: TRBD2
j_gene: TRBJ2-2
abundance: .
v_gene: TRBV10-3
CDR3aa: CAIPTSGVNTGELFF
CDR3nt: TGTGCCATCCCGACTAGCGGGGTTAACACCGGGGAGCTGTTTTTT

d_gene: .
j_gene: TRBJ2-1
abundance: many
v_gene: TRBV6-1
CDR3aa: CASSEYWPGSYNEQFF
CDR3nt: TGTGCCAGCAGTGAATATTGGCCAGGCTCCTACAATGAGCAGTTCTTC

d_gene: TRBD2
j_gene: TRBJ2-5
abundance: many
v_gene: TRBV20-1
CDR3aa: CSASFGAGSETQYF
CDR3nt: TGCAGTGCTAGCTTTGGAGCGGGATCGGAGACCCAGTACTTC

d_gene: .
j_gene: TRBJ2-7
abundance: many
v_gene: TRBV20-1
CDR3aa: CSATQLRDEQYF
CDR3nt: TGCAGTGCCACCCAACTTCGAGACGAGCAGTACTTC

d_gene: .
j_gene: TRBJ1-1
abundance: .
v_gene: TRBV18
CDR3aa: CASSPLQAGGANTEAFF
CDR3nt: TGTGCCAGCTCACCGTTACAAGCGGGGGGAGCGAACACTGAAGCTTTCTTT

d_gene: TRBD1
j_gene: TRBJ2-6
abundance: many
v_gene: TRBV20-1
CDR3aa: CSATGQGAPSGANVLTF
CDR3nt: TGCAGTGCGACGGGACAGGGGGCACCCTCTGGGGCCAACGTCCTGACTTTC

d_gene: .
j_gene: TRBJ1-5
abundance: .
v_gene: TRBV12-3/TRBV12-4
CDR3aa: CASRRRGHRDQPQHF
CDR3nt: TGTGCCAGCAGGCGCCGGGGACACCGAGATCAGCCCCAGCATTTT

d_gene: .
j_gene: TRBJ2-3
abundance: few
v_gene: TRBV11-2
CDR3aa: CASSNGQPLSTDTQYF
CDR3nt: TGTGCCAGCAGCAACGGACAGCCGCTCAGCACAGATACGCAGTATTTT

d_gene: .
j_gene: TRBJ2-1
abundance: many
v_gene: TRBV20-1
CDR3aa: CSAPGQNNEQFF
CDR3nt: TGCAGTGCTCCAGGGCAGAACAATGAGCAGTTCTTC

d_gene: TRBD2
j_gene: TRBJ2-5
abundance: .
v_gene: TRBV5-1
CDR3aa: CASSAGTSGGETQYF
CDR3nt: TGCGCCAGCAGCGCCGGGACTAGCGGTGGGGAGACCCAGTACTTC

d_gene: .
j_gene: TRBJ2-1
abundance: few
v_gene: TRBV30
CDR3aa: CASDEKNEQFF
CDR3nt: TGTGCCTCTGACGAGAAGAATGAGCAGTTCTTC

d_gene: .
j_gene: TRBJ2-1
abundance: many
v_gene: TRBV6-1
CDR3aa: CASSVNVRDTYYNEQFF
CDR3nt: TGTGCCAGCAGTGTCAATGTCCGGGACACGTACTACAATGAGCAGTTCTTC

d_gene: .
j_gene: TRBJ2-4
abundance: few
v_gene: TRBV7-9
CDR3aa: CASSQEGGIQYF
CDR3nt: TGTGCCAGCAGCCAAGAGGGGGGGATTCAGTACTTC

d_gene: .
j_gene: TRBJ1-5
abundance: .
v_gene: TRBV12-3/TRBV12-4
CDR3aa: CASSLSLQPQHF
CDR3nt: TGTGCCAGCAGTTTGAGCCTGCAGCCCCAGCATTTT

d_gene: .
j_gene: TRBJ1-6
abundance: .
v_gene: TRBV20-1
CDR3aa: CSAGAQLNYNSPLHF
CDR3nt: TGCAGTGCTGGAGCTCAACTGAACTATAATTCACCCCTCCACTTT

d_gene: .
j_gene: TRBJ1-1
abundance: many
v_gene: TRBV12-3/TRBV12-4
CDR3aa: CASSSTGLMNTEAFF
CDR3nt: TGTGCCAGCAGTTCTACAGGGCTTATGAACACTGAAGCTTTCTTT

d_gene: .
j_gene: TRBJ1-5
abundance: many
v_gene: TRBV11-1
CDR3aa: CASSLQGNQPQHF
CDR3nt: TGTGCCAGCAGCTTACAGGGCAATCAGCCCCAGCATTTT

d_gene: .
j_gene: TRBJ2-5
abundance: many
v_gene: TRBV6-5
CDR3aa: CASSYSISGAQYF
CDR3nt: TGTGCCAGCAGTTACTCGATCTCCGGGGCCCAGTACTTC

d_gene: .
j_gene: TRBJ2-7
abundance: .
v_gene: TRBV30
CDR3aa: CAWSPDRYEQYF
CDR3nt: TGTGCCTGGAGTCCCGACAGGTACGAGCAGTACTTC

d_gene: .
j_gene: TRBJ2-5
abundance: many
v_gene: TRBV4-2
CDR3aa: CASSQGHDGETQYF
CDR3nt: TGTGCCAGCAGCCAAGGTCATGACGGGGAGACCCAGTACTTC

d_gene: TRBD2
j_gene: TRBJ2-1
abundance: few
v_gene: TRBV19
CDR3aa: CASTRRGLGGNEQFF
CDR3nt: TGTGCCAGTACAAGAAGGGGACTAGGGGGCAATGAGCAGTTCTTC

d_gene: TRBD2
j_gene: TRBJ2-7
abundance: .
v_gene: TRBV20-1
CDR3aa: CSARDPLAGGVGDEQYF
CDR3nt: TGCAGTGCTAGAGATCCACTAGCGGGAGGCGTGGGAGACGAGCAGTACTTC

d_gene: .
j_gene: TRBJ1-1
abundance: .
v_gene: TRBV20-1
CDR3aa: CSAGGGTEAFF
CDR3nt: TGCAGTGCCGGGGGGGGCACTGAAGCTTTCTTT

d_gene: .
j_gene: TRBJ2-1
abundance: few
v_gene: TRBV11-1
CDR3aa: CASTDQRVLRPGNNEQFF
CDR3nt: TGTGCCAGCACCGACCAGAGGGTTCTCAGGCCGGGAAACAATGAGCAGTTCTTC

d_gene: TRBD2
j_gene: TRBJ2-7
abundance: .
v_gene: TRBV20-1
CDR3aa: CSARPLSGGTYEQYF
CDR3nt: TGCAGTGCTAGGCCCCTGAGCGGGGGCACCTACGAGCAGTACTTC

d_gene: .
j_gene: TRBJ1-2
abundance: many
v_gene: TRBV4-3
CDR3aa: CASSQDRGGTGYTF
CDR3nt: TGCGCCAGCAGCCAAGATCGCGGGGGTACTGGCTACACCTTC

d_gene: .
j_gene: TRBJ2-5
abundance: many
v_gene: TRBV6-2/TRBV6-3
CDR3aa: CASSRYQETQYF
CDR3nt: TGTGCCAGCAGTAGATACCAAGAGACCCAGTACTTC

d_gene: .
j_gene: TRBJ2-5
abundance: .
v_gene: TRBV4-2
CDR3aa: CASSQGSSKETQYF
CDR3nt: TGTGCCAGCAGCCAAGGTTCTAGCAAAGAGACCCAGTACTTC

d_gene: .
j_gene: TRBJ2-5
abundance: many
v_gene: TRBV28
CDR3aa: CASSPPTGIQETQYF
CDR3nt: TGTGCCAGCAGTCCCCCTACCGGGATACAAGAGACCCAGTACTTC

d_gene: .
j_gene: TRBJ1-2
abundance: .
v_gene: TRBV15
CDR3aa: CATSRAGIRGLGYGYTF
CDR3nt: TGTGCCACCAGCAGAGCTGGGATTCGGGGGCTAGGTTATGGCTACACCTTC

d_gene: .
j_gene: TRBJ2-7
abundance: many
v_gene: TRBV12-3/TRBV12-4
CDR3aa: CASSPKRDASEQYF
CDR3nt: TGTGCCAGCAGTCCGAAGCGAGATGCCTCCGAGCAGTACTTC

d_gene: .
j_gene: TRBJ2-1
abundance: many
v_gene: TRBV4-2
CDR3aa: CASSQEEPDNEQFF
CDR3nt: TGTGCCAGCAGCCAAGAGGAACCCGACAATGAGCAGTTCTTC

d_gene: .
j_gene: TRBJ2-5
abundance: many
v_gene: TRBV29-1
CDR3aa: CSVLVQETQYF
CDR3nt: TGCAGCGTTCTGGTCCAAGAGACCCAGTACTTC

d_gene: .
j_gene: TRBJ2-7
abundance: .
v_gene: TRBV6-2/TRBV6-3
CDR3aa: CASSPGTYFDEQYF
CDR3nt: TGTGCCAGCAGCCCCGGGACTTATTTCGACGAGCAGTACTTC

d_gene: .
j_gene: TRBJ2-7
abundance: .
v_gene: TRBV9
CDR3aa: CASRRGNSGHSSEQYF
CDR3nt: TGTGCCAGCAGAAGGGGTAATAGCGGACACTCCTCCGAGCAGTACTTC

d_gene: .
j_gene: TRBJ2-1
abundance: .
v_gene: TRBV30
CDR3aa: CAWRNGREQFF
CDR3nt: TGTGCCTGGAGGAACGGCCGGGAGCAGTTCTTC

d_gene: .
j_gene: TRBJ2-2
abundance: once
v_gene: TRBV3-1
CDR3aa: CASSQNPGTGELFF
CDR3nt: TGTGCCAGCAGCCAAAATCCGGGGACCGGGGAGCTGTTTTTT

d_gene: TRBD2
j_gene: TRBJ2-3
abundance: many
v_gene: TRBV5-1
CDR3aa: CASSQGLAGVSADTQYF
CDR3nt: TGCGCCAGCAGCCAAGGACTAGCGGGAGTTTCCGCAGATACGCAGTATTTT

d_gene: .
j_gene: TRBJ2-3
abundance: many
v_gene: TRBV12-3/TRBV12-4
CDR3aa: CASSTLADTQYF
CDR3nt: TGTGCCAGCAGCACCCTTGCGGATACGCAGTATTTT

d_gene: .
j_gene: TRBJ1-4
abundance: .
v_gene: TRBV6-2/TRBV6-3
CDR3aa: CASAERGGTNEKLFF
CDR3nt: TGTGCCAGCGCCGAGCGGGGCGGAACTAATGAAAAACTGTTTTTT

d_gene: TRBD2
j_gene: TRBJ2-7
abundance: .
v_gene: TRBV5-1
CDR3aa: CASSPGTSVFNEQYF
CDR3nt: TGCGCCAGCAGCCCGGGGACTAGCGTTTTCAACGAGCAGTACTTC

d_gene: .
j_gene: TRBJ2-2
abundance: many
v_gene: TRBV3-1
CDR3aa: CASSQLGFTGELFF
CDR3nt: TGTGCCAGCAGCCAATTAGGGTTTACCGGGGAGCTGTTTTTT

d_gene: TRBD2
j_gene: TRBJ2-1
abundance: .
v_gene: TRBV3-1
CDR3aa: CASSQDVGTNFNEQFF
CDR3nt: TGTGCCAGCAGCCAAGATGTAGGGACTAACTTTAATGAGCAGTTCTTC

d_gene: .
j_gene: TRBJ2-7
abundance: .
v_gene: TRBV7-8
CDR3aa: CASSLGGSAYEQYF
CDR3nt: TGTGCCAGCAGCTTAGGAGGATCCGCCTACGAGCAGTACTTC

d_gene: .
j_gene: TRBJ2-2
abundance: few
v_gene: TRBV6-5
CDR3aa: CAIGRTGELFF
CDR3nt: TGTGCCATAGGCCGCACCGGGGAGCTGTTTTTT

d_gene: .
j_gene: TRBJ2-5
abundance: medium-sized
v_gene: TRBV3-1
CDR3aa: CASSQSTGAGETQYF
CDR3nt: TGTGCCAGCAGCCAATCAACGGGTGCAGGAGAGACCCAGTACTTC

d_gene: .
j_gene: TRBJ1-1
abundance: .
v_gene: TRBV29-1
CDR3aa: CSAGHQNTEAFF
CDR3nt: TGCAGCGCGGGACACCAAAACACTGAAGCTTTCTTT

d_gene: .
j_gene: TRBJ1-2
abundance: many
v_gene: TRBV2
CDR3aa: CATTDGLDYGYTF
CDR3nt: TGTGCCACGACGGACGGCCTGGACTATGGCTACACCTTC

d_gene: .
j_gene: TRBJ2-5
abundance: .
v_gene: TRBV6-2/TRBV6-3
CDR3aa: CASSPGLASGTQYF
CDR3nt: TGTGCCAGCAGCCCTGGGCTAGCGTCTGGGACCCAGTACTTC

d_gene: .
j_gene: TRBJ1-1
abundance: many
v_gene: TRBV9
CDR3aa: CASSVDGGTEAFF
CDR3nt: TGTGCCAGCAGCGTAGACGGGGGCACTGAAGCTTTCTTT

d_gene: TRBD1
j_gene: TRBJ2-3
abundance: .
v_gene: TRBV20-1
CDR3aa: CSAEDRAASTDTQYF
CDR3nt: TGCAGTGCAGAAGACAGGGCCGCTAGCACAGATACGCAGTATTTT

d_gene: .
j_gene: TRBJ2-1
abundance: .
v_gene: TRBV7-9
CDR3aa: CASSLNPGNEQFF
CDR3nt: TGTGCCAGCAGCTTAAACCCGGGAAATGAGCAGTTCTTC